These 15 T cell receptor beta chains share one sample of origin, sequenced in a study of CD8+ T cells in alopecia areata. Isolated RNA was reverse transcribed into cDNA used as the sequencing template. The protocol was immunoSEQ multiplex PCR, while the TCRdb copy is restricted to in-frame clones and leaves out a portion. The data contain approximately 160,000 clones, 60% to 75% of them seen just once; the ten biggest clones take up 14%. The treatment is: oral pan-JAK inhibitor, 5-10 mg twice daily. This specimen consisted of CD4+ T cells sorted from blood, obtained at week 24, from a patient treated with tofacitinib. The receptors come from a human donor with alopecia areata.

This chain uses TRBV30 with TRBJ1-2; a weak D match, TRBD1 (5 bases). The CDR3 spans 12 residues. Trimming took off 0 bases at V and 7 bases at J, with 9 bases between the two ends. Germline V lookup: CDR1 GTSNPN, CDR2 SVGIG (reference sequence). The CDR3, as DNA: TGTGCCTGGAGTGTGGGGGTGCTTGGCTACACCTTC. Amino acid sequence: CAWSVGVLGYTF.

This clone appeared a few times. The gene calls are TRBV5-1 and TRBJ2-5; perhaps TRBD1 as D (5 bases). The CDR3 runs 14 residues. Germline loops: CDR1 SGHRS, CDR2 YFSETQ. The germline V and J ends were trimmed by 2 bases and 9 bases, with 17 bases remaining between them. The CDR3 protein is CASSLQDGSGSQYF. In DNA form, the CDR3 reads TGCGCCAGCAGCTTACAGGACGGCTCAGGGTCCCAGTACTTC.

Here the CDR3 reads CASSLRKQGTAGELFF. The CDR3 nucleotides are TGTGCCAGCAGCCTCCGAAAACAGGGGACCGCCGGGGAGCTGTTTTTT. The chain is built from TRBV7-8 and TRBJ2-2, with 7 bases that match TRBD1. J was trimmed by 6 bases and V by 5 bases; bases with no gene match: 12. Germline V CDR1 and CDR2: SGHVS, FQNEAQ. The CDR3 is made up of 16 amino acids.

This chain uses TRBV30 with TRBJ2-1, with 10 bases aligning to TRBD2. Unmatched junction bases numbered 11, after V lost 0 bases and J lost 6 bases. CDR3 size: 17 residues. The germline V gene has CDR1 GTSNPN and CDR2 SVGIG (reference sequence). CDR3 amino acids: CAWSVRFGTSAGNEQFF. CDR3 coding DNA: TGTGCCTGGAGTGTACGCTTCGGGACTAGCGCCGGCAATGAGCAGTTCTTC.

CDR3 DNA sequence: TGCGCCAGCAGCCAAGATAGTGAGACCCAGTACTTC. Protein sequence: CASSQDSETQYF. V is TRBV4-1 and J is TRBJ2-5; D is unclear. V was cut by 0 bases and J by 5 bases, with 4 bases left in between. The CDR3 covers 12 residues. Germline V gene lookup returns CDR1 MGHRA and CDR2 YSYEKL.

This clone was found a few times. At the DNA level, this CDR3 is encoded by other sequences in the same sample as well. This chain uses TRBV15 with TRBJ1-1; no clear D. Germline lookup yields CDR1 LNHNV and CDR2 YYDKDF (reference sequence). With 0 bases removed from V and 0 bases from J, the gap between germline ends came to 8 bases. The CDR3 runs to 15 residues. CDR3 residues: CATSRDLSLNTEAFF. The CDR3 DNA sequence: TGTGCCACCAGCAGAGACCTCTCATTGAACACTGAAGCTTTCTTT.

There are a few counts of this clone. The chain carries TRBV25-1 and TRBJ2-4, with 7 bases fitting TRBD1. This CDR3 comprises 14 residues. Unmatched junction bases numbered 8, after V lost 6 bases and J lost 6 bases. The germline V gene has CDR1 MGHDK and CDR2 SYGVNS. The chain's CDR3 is CASSRQGMGNIQYF. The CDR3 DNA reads TGTGCCAGCAGCCGACAGGGCATGGGAAACATTCAGTACTTC.

The CDR3 sequence is CASSLDRAGYGYTF. The DNA of the CDR3 is TGTGCCAGCAGCTTGGACAGGGCTGGCTATGGCTACACCTTC. The V and J genes are TRBV5-6 and TRBJ1-2, with D maybe TRBD1 (6 bases). Trimming removed 0 bases from V and 4 bases from J, with 10 bases in between. Looked up from germline, CDR1 is SGHDT and CDR2 is YYEEEE. The CDR3 covers 14 residues.

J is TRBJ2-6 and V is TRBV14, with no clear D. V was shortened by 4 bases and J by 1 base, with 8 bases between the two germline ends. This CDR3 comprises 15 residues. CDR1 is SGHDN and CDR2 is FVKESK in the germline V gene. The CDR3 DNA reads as TGTGCCAGCAGCCCACGGTGGTCTGGGGCCAACGTCCTGACTTTC. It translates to CASSPRWSGANVLTF.

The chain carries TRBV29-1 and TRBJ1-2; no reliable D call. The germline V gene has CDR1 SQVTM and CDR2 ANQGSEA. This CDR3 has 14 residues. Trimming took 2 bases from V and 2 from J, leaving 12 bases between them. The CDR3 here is CSVEPRVGNYGYTF. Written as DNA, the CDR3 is TGCAGCGTTGAACCCCGGGTAGGGAACTATGGCTACACCTTC.

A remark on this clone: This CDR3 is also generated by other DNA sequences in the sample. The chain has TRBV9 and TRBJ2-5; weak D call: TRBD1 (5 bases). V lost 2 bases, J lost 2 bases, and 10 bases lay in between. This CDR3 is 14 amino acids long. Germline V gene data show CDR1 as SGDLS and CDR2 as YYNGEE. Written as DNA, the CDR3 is TGTGCCAGCAGCGTGGGGCAAATTCAAGAGACCCAGTACTTC. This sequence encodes CASSVGQIQETQYF.

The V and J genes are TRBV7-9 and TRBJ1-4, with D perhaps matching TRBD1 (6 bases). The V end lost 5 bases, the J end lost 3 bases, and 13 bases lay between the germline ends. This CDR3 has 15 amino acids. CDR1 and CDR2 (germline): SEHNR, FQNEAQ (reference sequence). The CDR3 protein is CASSRLTGSNEKLFF. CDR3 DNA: TGTGCCAGCAGCCGCTTGACAGGATCTAATGAAAAACTGTTTTTT.

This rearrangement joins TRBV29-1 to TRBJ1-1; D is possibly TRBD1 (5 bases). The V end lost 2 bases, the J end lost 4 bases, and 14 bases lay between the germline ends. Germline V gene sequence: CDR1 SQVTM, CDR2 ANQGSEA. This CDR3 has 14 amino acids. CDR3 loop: CSVEIGRVGTEAFF. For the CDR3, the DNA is TGCAGCGTTGAAATAGGCAGGGTGGGCACTGAAGCTTTCTTT.

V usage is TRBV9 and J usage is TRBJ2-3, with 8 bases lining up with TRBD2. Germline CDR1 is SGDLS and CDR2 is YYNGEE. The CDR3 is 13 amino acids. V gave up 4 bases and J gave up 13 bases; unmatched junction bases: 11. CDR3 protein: CASSPTGGSYEYF. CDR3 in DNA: TGTGCCAGCAGCCCAACGGGAGGGTCTTATGAGTATTTT.

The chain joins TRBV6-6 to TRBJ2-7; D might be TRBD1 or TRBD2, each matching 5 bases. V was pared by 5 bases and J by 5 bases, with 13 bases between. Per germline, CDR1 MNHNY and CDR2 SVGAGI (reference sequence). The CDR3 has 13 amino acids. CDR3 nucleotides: TGTGCCAGCAGTGCCCCGGGGACCCACGAGCAGTACTTC. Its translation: CASSAPGTHEQYF.